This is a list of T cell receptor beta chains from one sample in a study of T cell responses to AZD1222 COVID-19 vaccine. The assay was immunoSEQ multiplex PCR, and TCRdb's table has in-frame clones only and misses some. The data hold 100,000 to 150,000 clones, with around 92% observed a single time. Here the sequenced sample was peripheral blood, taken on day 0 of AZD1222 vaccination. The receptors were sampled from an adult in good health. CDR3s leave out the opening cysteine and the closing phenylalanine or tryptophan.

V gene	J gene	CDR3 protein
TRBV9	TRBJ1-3	ASSNPGQDSGNTIY
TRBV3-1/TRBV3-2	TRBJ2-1	ASSAGSSFDNEQF
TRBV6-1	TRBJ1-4	ASSASTTNEKLF
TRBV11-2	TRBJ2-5	ASSLGNQETQY
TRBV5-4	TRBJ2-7	ASSLDVNEQY
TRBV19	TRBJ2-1	ASSIERERANEQF
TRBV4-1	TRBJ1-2	ASSQESRGGGYT
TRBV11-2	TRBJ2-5	ASSPRLAGQETQY
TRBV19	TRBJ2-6	ASSIGTIISGANVLT
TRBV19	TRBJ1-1	ASSINRGTEAF
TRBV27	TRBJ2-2	ASSELGIGSGELF
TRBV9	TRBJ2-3	ASSVGKGSGDTQY
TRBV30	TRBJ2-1	AWSWTSGSKNEQF
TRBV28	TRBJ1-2	ASSFINYGYT
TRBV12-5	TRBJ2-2	ASGLVVGPSTGELF
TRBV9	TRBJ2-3	ASSVSLSGTPN
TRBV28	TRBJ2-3	ASSFRPMVSGYTDTQY
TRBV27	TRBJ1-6	ASSSQASRNSPLH
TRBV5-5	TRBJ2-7	ASTWTGWFGEQY
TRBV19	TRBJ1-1	ASSFGRGTEAF
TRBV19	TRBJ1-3	ASRKLWRGPASGNTIY
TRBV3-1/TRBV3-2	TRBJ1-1	ASSYYTNTEAF
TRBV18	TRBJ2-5	ASSPLIGYQETQY
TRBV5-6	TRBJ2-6	ASSLVGTASSGANVLT
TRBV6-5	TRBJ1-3	ASSYYEGSSGNTIY
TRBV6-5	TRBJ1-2	ASRYGGYT
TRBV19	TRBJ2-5	ASSGEGRGHQETQY
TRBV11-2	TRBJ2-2	ASSLGIRGHGELF
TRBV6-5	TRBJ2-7	ASGTRVDSSYEQY
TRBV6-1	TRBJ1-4	ASSEAGVFNEKLF
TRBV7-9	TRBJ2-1	ASSSGGTSREQF
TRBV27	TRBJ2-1	ASRVGASGRNEQF
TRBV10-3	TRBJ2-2	AISEMTQSATSGRDRPNTGELF
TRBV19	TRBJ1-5	ASSSIGGSNQPQH